The sequence of this TCR beta chain was determined in a study of T-cell memory formation after mild COVID-19. The study, taken as a whole, reports: Balance between CD4 and CD8 was seen in clones contracting day 15 to 85, and a CD4+ lean was seen in later expanders.

The ends lost 6 bases at V and 1 base at J; junction bases unmatched: 7. There are 15 residues in the CDR3. One entry per CDR3 protein, called by TCRdb with MiXCR from the 5' RACE reads. The sample records some 320,000 distinct CDR3 sequences, roughly 15% being singletons. With respect to this clonotype: Its specificity is unknown.

Sequencing was done on a sample of PBMCs or a T cell subset sorted from them (not recorded which). This receptor was obtained from a man aged 18-30 years who had mild COVID-19 (a few samples of this study predate the infection). Cell type and time point are not known. V gene TRBV12-3 or TRBV12-4 combines with J gene TRBJ1-1; 8 nucleotides match TRBD1. DNA of the CDR3: TGTGCCAGCAGGTACGACAGGGGACGGAACACTGAAGCTTTCTTT. Translated: CASRYDRGRNTEAFF.